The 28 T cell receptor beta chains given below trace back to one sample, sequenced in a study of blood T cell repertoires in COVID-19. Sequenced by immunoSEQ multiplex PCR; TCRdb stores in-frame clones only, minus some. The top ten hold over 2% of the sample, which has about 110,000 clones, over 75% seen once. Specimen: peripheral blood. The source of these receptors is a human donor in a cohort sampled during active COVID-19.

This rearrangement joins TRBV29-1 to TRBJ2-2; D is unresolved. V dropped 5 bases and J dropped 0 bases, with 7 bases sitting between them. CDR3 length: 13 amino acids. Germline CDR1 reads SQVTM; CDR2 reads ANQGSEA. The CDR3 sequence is CSVPRTNTGELFF. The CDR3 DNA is TGCAGCGTTCCGCGAACGAACACCGGGGAGCTGTTTTTT.

The CDR3 loop reads CASSIGLVAMRGGPDTQYF. The CDR3 DNA is TGTGCCAGTAGTATCGGCCTGGTTGCTATGCGGGGGGGTCCAGATACGCAGTATTTT. V usage is TRBV19 and J usage is TRBJ2-3; TRBD2 matches at 9 bases. Trimming took 3 bases from V and 4 from J; bases not matched to a gene: 17. Per the germline V gene, CDR1 is LNHDA and CDR2 is SQIVND (reference sequence). There are 19 residues in the CDR3. Using reference TRBV19 and TRBJ2-3 for the parts outside the CDR3, the full variable domain is DGGITQSPKYLFRKEGQNVTLSCEQNLNHDAMYWYRQDPGQGLRLIYYSQIVNDFQKGDIAEGYSVSREKKESFPLTVTSAQKNPTAFYLCASSIGLVAMRGGPDTQYFGPGTRLTVL.

CDR3 bases: TGTGCCAGCTCCAACCCCCGGACAGGGCCGAAAAACATTCAGTACTTC. Amino acids: CASSNPRTGPKNIQYF. The chain combines TRBV28 with TRBJ2-4; 8 bases align to TRBD1. This CDR3 region has 16 residues. The J segment lost 4 bases and the V segment lost 8 bases, leaving 13 bases of the junction unmatched. The germline gives CDR1 MDHEN, CDR2 SYDVKM. Full variable domain (outside the CDR3, taken from reference TRBV28 and TRBJ2-4): DVKVTQSSRYLVKRTGEKVFLECVQDMDHENMFWYRQDPGLGLRLIYFSYDVKMKEKGDIPEGYSVSREKKERFSLILESASTNQTSMYLCASSNPRTGPKNIQYFGAGTRLSVL.

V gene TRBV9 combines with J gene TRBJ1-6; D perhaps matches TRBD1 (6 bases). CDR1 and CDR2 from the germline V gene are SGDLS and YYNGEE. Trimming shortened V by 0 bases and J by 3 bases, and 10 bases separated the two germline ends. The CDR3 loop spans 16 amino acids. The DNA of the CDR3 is TGTGCCAGCAGCGTAGGTAGAGGGGGCTATAATTCACCCCTCCACTTT. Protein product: CASSVGRGGYNSPLHF.

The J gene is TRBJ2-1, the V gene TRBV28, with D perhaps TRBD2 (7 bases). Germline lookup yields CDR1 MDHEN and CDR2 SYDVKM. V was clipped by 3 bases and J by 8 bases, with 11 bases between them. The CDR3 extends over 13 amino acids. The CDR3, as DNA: TGTGCCAGCAGTTTTGGGGGGGGCGATGAGCAGTTCTTC. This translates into CASSFGGGDEQFF.

The CDR3 loop reads CASSVVSGYDGYTF. CDR3 sequence (DNA): TGTGCCAGCAGCGTAGTATCAGGGTATGATGGCTACACCTTC. V usage is TRBV9 and J usage is TRBJ1-2; TRBD1 is a possible D gene (5 bases). This CDR3 spans 14 amino acids. V shed 0 bases and J shed 6 bases, with 12 bases lying between them. CDR1 is SGDLS, CDR2 YYNGEE, per germline.

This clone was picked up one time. The CDR3 DNA is TGTGCCAGCAGCCGTGAGGGACTAGCTTACGAGCAGTACTTC. Protein product: CASSREGLAYEQYF. The J gene is TRBJ2-7, the V gene TRBV3-1 (or the pseudogene TRBV3-2), with 9 nucleotides matching TRBD2. Germline loops: CDR1 LGHDT, CDR2 YNNKEL (reference sequence). This CDR3 spans 14 amino acids. The junction had 5 bases not matched to a gene; V was cut back by 4 bases and J by 4 bases.

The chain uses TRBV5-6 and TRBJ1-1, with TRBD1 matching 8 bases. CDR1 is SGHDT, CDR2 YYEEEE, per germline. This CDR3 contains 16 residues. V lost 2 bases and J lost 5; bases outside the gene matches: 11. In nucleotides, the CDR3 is TGTGCCAGCAGCTTTCCCCCCGGCAGGGGGCGGACTGAAGCTTTCTTT. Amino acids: CASSFPPGRGRTEAFF. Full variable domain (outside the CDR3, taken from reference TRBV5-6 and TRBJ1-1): DAGVTQSPTHLIKTRGQQVTLRCSPKSGHDTVSWYQQALGQGPQFIFQYYEEEERQRGNFPDRFSGHQFPNYSSELNVNALLLGDSALYLCASSFPPGRGRTEAFFGQGTRLTVV.

In DNA form, the CDR3 reads TGCGCCAGCAGCCAAGGTCCGGGGGGTCTGACAGATACGCAGTATTTT. Encoded protein: CASSQGPGGLTDTQYF. The V and J genes are TRBV4-1 and TRBJ2-3, with 7 nucleotides matching TRBD2. CDR3 length: 16 residues. The J segment lost 3 bases and the V segment lost 1 base, leaving 7 bases of the junction unmatched. Germline V gene sequence: CDR1 MGHRA, CDR2 YSYEKL.

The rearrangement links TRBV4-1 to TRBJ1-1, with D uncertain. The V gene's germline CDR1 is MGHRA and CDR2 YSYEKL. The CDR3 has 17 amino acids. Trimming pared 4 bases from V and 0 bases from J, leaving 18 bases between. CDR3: CASSPLTAGSMNTEAFF. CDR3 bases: TGCGCCAGCAGCCCTCTGACCGCGGGATCAATGAACACTGAAGCTTTCTTT.

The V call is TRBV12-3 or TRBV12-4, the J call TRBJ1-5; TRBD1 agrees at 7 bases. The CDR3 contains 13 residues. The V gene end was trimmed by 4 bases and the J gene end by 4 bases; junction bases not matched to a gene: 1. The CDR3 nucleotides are TGTGCCAGCAGTTCCAGGGGGAATCAGCCCCAGCATTTT. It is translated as CASSSRGNQPQHF.

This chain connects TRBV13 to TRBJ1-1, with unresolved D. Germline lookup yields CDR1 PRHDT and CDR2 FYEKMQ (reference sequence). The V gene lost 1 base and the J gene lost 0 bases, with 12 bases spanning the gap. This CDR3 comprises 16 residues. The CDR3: CASSLVSGLMNTEAFF. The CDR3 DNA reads TGTGCCAGCAGCTTAGTTTCGGGATTAATGAACACTGAAGCTTTCTTT.

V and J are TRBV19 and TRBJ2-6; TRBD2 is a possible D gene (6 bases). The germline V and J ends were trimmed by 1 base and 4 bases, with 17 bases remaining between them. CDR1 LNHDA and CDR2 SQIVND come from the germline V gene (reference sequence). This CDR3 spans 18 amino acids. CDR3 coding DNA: TGTGCCAGTAGTATAGGCGCGGTGTTGGGGGGAGGGGCCAACGTCCTGACTTTC. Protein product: CASSIGAVLGGGANVLTF.

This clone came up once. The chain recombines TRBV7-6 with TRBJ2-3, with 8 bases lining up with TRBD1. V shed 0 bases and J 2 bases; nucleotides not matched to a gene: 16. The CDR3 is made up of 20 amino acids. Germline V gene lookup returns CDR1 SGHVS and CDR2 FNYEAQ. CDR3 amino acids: CASSLAFALGAGGPTDTQYF. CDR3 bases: TGTGCCAGCAGCTTAGCATTCGCCCTGGGGGCAGGGGGCCCCACAGATACGCAGTATTTT.

In nucleotides, the CDR3 is TGTGCCACCAGCCAGGGAGGGGAGAACACTGAAGCTTTCTTT. Translated, it gives CATSQGGENTEAFF. The chain employs TRBV15 and TRBJ1-1, with D possibly TRBD1 on 5 matching bases. V lost 5 bases and J 1 base, leaving 11 bases between the germline ends. Germline CDR1 and CDR2: LNHNV and YYDKDF (reference sequence). The CDR3 has 14 residues.

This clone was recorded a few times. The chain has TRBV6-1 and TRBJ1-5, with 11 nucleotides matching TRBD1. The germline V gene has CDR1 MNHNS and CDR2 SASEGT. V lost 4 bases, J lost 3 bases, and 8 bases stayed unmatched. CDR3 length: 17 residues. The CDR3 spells CASSGPGQGGINQPQHF. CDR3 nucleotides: TGTGCCAGCAGTGGACCGGGACAGGGGGGAATCAATCAGCCCCAGCATTTT.

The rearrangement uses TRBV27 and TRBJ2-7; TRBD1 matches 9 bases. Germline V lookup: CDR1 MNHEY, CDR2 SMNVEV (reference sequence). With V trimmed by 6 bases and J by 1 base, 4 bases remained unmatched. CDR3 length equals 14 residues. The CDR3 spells CASRLGTGSYEQYF. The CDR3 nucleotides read TGTGCCAGCAGGTTAGGGACAGGGTCCTACGAGCAGTACTTC.

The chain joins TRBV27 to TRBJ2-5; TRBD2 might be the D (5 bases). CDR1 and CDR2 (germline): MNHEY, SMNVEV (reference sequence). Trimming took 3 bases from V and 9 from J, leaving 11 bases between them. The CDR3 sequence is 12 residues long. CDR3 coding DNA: TGTGCCAGCAGTTTTGGGAGAACCCCCCAGTACTTC. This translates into CASSFGRTPQYF.

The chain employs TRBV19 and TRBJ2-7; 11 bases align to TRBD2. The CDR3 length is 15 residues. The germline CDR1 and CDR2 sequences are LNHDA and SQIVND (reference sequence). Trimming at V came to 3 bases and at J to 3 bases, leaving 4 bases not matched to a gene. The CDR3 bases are TGTGCCAGTAGTATTGGACTAGCGGGCTTCTACGAGCAGTACTTC. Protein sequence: CASSIGLAGFYEQYF.

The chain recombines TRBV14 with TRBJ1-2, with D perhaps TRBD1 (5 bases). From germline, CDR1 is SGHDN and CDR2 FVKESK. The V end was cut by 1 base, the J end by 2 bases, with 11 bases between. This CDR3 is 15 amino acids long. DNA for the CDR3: TGTGCCAGCAGCCAAGGATTGCGGGGGAACTATGGCTACACCTTC. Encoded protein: CASSQGLRGNYGYTF.

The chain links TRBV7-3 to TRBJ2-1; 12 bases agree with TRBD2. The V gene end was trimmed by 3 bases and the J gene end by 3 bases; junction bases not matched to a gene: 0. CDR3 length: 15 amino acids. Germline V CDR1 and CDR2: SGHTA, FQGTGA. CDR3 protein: CASSLGLAGYNEQFF. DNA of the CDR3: TGTGCCAGCAGCTTGGGACTAGCGGGCTACAATGAGCAGTTCTTC.

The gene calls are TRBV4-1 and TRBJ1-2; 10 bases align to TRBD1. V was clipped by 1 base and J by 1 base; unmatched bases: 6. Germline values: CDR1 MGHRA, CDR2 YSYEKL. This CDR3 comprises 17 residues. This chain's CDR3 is CASSQGGGDRGNYGYTF. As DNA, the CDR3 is TGCGCCAGCAGCCAAGGCGGGGGGGACAGGGGTAACTATGGCTACACCTTC.

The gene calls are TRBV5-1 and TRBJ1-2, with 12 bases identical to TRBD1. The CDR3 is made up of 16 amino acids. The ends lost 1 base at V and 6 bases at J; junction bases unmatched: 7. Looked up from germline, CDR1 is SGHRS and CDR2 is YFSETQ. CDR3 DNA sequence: TGCGCCAGCAGCTTGTTGGGACAGGGGGCAGGAGATGGCTACACCTTC. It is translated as CASSLLGQGAGDGYTF.

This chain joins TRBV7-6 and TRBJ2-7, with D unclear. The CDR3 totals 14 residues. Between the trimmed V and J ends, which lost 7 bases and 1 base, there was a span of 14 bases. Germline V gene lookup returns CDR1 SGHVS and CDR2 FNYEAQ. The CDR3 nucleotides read TGTGCCAGCACCCTAAGTCCGATGTCCTACGAGCAGTACTTC. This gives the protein CASTLSPMSYEQYF.

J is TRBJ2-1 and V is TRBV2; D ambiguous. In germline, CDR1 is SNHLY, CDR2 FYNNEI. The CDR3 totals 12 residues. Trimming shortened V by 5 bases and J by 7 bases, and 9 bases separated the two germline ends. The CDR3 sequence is CASSPGANEQFF. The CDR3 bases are TGTGCCAGCAGTCCCGGAGCGAATGAGCAGTTCTTC.

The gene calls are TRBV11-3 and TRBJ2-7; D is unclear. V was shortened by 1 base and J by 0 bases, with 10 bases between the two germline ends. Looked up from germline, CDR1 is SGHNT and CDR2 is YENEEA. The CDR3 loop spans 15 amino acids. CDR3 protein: CASSLAVGLSYEQYF. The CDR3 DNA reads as TGTGCCAGCAGCTTAGCGGTCGGTCTCTCCTACGAGCAGTACTTC.

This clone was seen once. The CDR3 reads CASSSSPGQGAYEQYF. CDR3 nucleotide sequence: TGTGCCAGCAGCTCATCACCGGGACAGGGGGCCTACGAGCAGTACTTC. V gene TRBV7-9 combines with J gene TRBJ2-7; 11 bases line up with TRBD1. Trimming took 4 bases from V and 2 from J; bases not matched to a gene: 7. The germline V gene encodes CDR1 SEHNR and CDR2 FQNEAQ (reference sequence). The CDR3 covers 16 residues.

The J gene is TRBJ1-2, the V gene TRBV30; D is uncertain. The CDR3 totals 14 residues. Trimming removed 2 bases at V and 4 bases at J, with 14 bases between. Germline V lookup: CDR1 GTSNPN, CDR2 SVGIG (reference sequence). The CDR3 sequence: CAWSPTGSAYGYTF. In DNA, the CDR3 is TGTGCCTGGAGTCCCACGGGTTCGGCCTATGGCTACACCTTC.